The rows below give T cell receptor beta chains drawn from one sample of a study of T cells in localized non-small cell lung cancer. Only in-frame clones appear in the TCRdb table, and some are missing; sequencing was by immunoSEQ multiplex PCR. The sample has approximately 100,000 clones, about nine tenths seen once. The sequencing used PBMCs, collected before any cancer treatment. Source of these receptors: a woman aged 35-75 years with stage II squamous cell lung carcinoma. Each CDR3 is given with its conserved first and last residue. D genes are given only for firm matches. The size field is filled for only some rows; it gives once, few, many or a size class.

v_call	j_call	clone_size	d_call	cdr3_aa	cdr3_nt
TRBV19	TRBJ2-2	-	-	CASSIDDSYTGELFF	TGTGCCAGTAGTATAGATGACAGCTACACCGGGGAGCTGTTTTTT
TRBV6-1	TRBJ1-1	-	-	CASSITGYTEAFF	TGTGCCAGCAGCATAACAGGGTACACTGAAGCTTTCTTT
TRBV10-3	TRBJ1-4	-	TRBD1	CAISPTGINEKLFF	TGTGCCATCAGTCCGACAGGGATTAATGAAAAACTGTTTTTT
TRBV7-9	TRBJ1-5	-	TRBD1	CASSWGQGSNQPQHF	TGTGCCAGCAGCTGGGGACAGGGTAGCAATCAGCCCCAGCATTTT
TRBV5-1	TRBJ1-1	-	-	CASSSTGGAIAFF	TGCGCCAGCAGCTCCACGGGGGGCGCGATCGCTTTCTTT
TRBV5-1	TRBJ2-5	-	TRBD2	CASSPQLAEETQYF	TGCGCCAGCAGCCCGCAACTAGCGGAAGAGACCCAGTACTTC
TRBV27	TRBJ1-2	-	-	CASSPTGFGGYTF	TGTGCCAGCAGTCCCACAGGATTCGGAGGCTACACCTTC
TRBV11-3	TRBJ2-7	-	TRBD2	CASSLGAGGPDEQYF	TGTGCCAGCAGCTTAGGGGCGGGAGGGCCTGACGAGCAGTACTTC
TRBV5-4	TRBJ1-2	-	-	CASRPSNQVYGYTF	TGTGCCAGCAGACCGTCCAACCAAGTCTATGGCTACACCTTC
TRBV6-6	TRBJ1-2	-	-	CASREQSFYGYTF	TGTGCCAGCAGGGAACAGAGCTTCTATGGCTACACCTTC
TRBV6-6	TRBJ2-4	-	TRBD1	CASSYSDREGRNIQYF	TGTGCCAGCAGTTACTCGGACAGGGAAGGTAGAAACATTCAGTACTTC
TRBV21-1	TRBJ2-5	once	-	CASSTPYLSGAQYF	TGTGCCAGCAGCACCCCCTATCTTTCCGGGGCCCAGTACTTC
TRBV18	TRBJ2-4	-	TRBD2	CASSPGGGREGNIQYF	TGTGCCAGCTCACCAGGAGGCGGAAGGGAGGGGAACATTCAGTACTTC
TRBV18	TRBJ2-5	few	-	CASSPALRRNSETQYF	TGTGCCAGCTCACCTGCGCTACGCAGGAACTCAGAGACCCAGTACTTC
TRBV10-3	TRBJ2-1	-	TRBD2	CAISRTSGSSGNEQFF	TGTGCCATCAGCAGGACTAGCGGGAGCAGCGGCAATGAGCAGTTCTTC
TRBV19	TRBJ1-5	-	-	CASSIDRPSQPQHF	TGTGCCAGTAGTATAGACAGGCCAAGCCAGCCCCAGCATTTT
TRBV5-6	TRBJ2-5	-	-	CASSLGLIQETQYF	TGTGCCAGCAGCTTAGGACTAATCCAAGAGACCCAGTACTTC
TRBV6-1	TRBJ2-1	-	TRBD2	CASSRGLAGEQFF	TGTGCCAGCAGTAGGGGACTAGCAGGTGAGCAGTTCTTC
TRBV6-6	TRBJ1-1	-	-	CASRYGTEAFF	TGTGCCAGCAGATACGGCACTGAAGCTTTCTTT
TRBV10-3	TRBJ2-7	-	-	CAISESRGIGEQYF	TGTGCCATCAGTGAGTCGAGAGGGATAGGCGAGCAGTACTTC
TRBV5-1	TRBJ1-1	-	-	CASSLRPATEAFF	TGCGCCAGCAGCTTGAGACCGGCCACTGAAGCTTTCTTT
TRBV19	TRBJ2-1	-	TRBD2	CASSIEASGWVYNEQFF	TGTGCCAGTAGTATAGAGGCTAGCGGGTGGGTGTACAATGAGCAGTTCTTC
TRBV28	TRBJ1-2	once	-	CASSPLGPIYGYTF	TGTGCCAGCAGTCCCCTAGGACCGATTTATGGCTACACCTTC
TRBV5-6	TRBJ1-1	once	-	CASSRYTLGQLNTEAFF	TGTGCCAGCAGCCGTTATACTCTCGGACAGCTGAACACTGAAGCTTTCTTT
TRBV5-4	TRBJ1-2	-	-	CASSFKGGNYGYTF	TGTGCCAGCAGCTTTAAAGGGGGAAACTATGGCTACACCTTC
TRBV6-5	TRBJ1-4	-	-	CASSYSGVGANEKLFF	TGTGCCAGCAGTTACTCCGGGGTGGGGGCAAATGAAAAACTGTTTTTT
TRBV12-5	TRBJ1-2	-	-	CASGLVPPGANYGYTF	TGTGCTAGTGGTTTGGTACCTCCGGGAGCTAACTATGGCTACACCTTC
TRBV5-4	TRBJ1-4	-	TRBD1	CASSTLGQGGEKLFF	TGTGCCAGCAGCACCCTGGGTCAGGGGGGTGAAAAACTGTTTTTT
TRBV28	TRBJ1-1	-	-	CASSSLSRALPEAFF	TGTGCCAGCAGTTCGTTGAGTAGGGCCCTCCCTGAAGCTTTCTTT
TRBV5-1	TRBJ1-5	-	-	CASSLDGGNQPQHF	TGCGCCAGCAGCTTGGATGGGGGCAATCAGCCCCAGCATTTT
TRBV28	TRBJ1-4	once	-	CASGVWEQGNEKLFF	TGTGCCAGCGGAGTATGGGAGCAGGGAAATGAAAAACTGTTTTTT
TRBV25-1	TRBJ1-6	-	TRBD1	CASSSRDSSYSPLHF	TGTGCCAGCAGTAGTCGGGACAGTTCTTATTCACCCCTCCACTTT
TRBV25-1	TRBJ2-7	-	TRBD2	CASSSASGSYEQYF	TGTGCCAGCAGTTCCGCTAGCGGGAGCTACGAGCAGTACTTC
TRBV10-2	TRBJ1-2	-	-	CASTPDSGYGYTF	TGCGCCAGCACCCCTGACAGCGGCTATGGCTACACCTTC
TRBV7-6	TRBJ2-2	-	-	CASSFGTLKNTGELFF	TGTGCCAGCAGCTTCGGGACACTGAAGAACACCGGGGAGCTGTTTTTT
TRBV6-6	TRBJ1-3	-	-	CASSAGRISGNTIYF	TGTGCCAGCAGTGCAGGAAGAATCTCTGGAAACACCATATATTTT
TRBV6-5	TRBJ1-1	-	-	CASSYAMNTEAFF	TGTGCCAGCAGTTACGCGATGAACACTGAAGCTTTCTTT
TRBV15	TRBJ2-7	-	TRBD1	CATSWGTGAYEQYF	TGTGCCACCAGCTGGGGGACAGGGGCGTACGAGCAGTACTTC
TRBV25-1	TRBJ1-1	-	TRBD1	CASISQGAGEAFF	TGTGCCAGCATCTCCCAGGGGGCGGGTGAAGCTTTCTTT
TRBV20-1	TRBJ1-1	-	TRBD1	CSAGTGGEAFF	TGCAGTGCTGGGACAGGGGGTGAAGCTTTCTTT
TRBV18	TRBJ1-4	-	-	CASSPRESEKLFF	TGTGCCAGCTCACCAAGGGAGAGTGAAAAACTGTTTTTT
TRBV27	TRBJ1-5	-	-	CASSLAGGQPQHF	TGTGCCAGCAGTTTAGCGGGGGGGCAGCCCCAGCATTTT
TRBV30	TRBJ2-5	-	TRBD2	CAWSVASGSRQETQYF	TGTGCCTGGAGTGTAGCTAGCGGGAGTCGGCAAGAGACCCAGTACTTC
TRBV2	TRBJ1-4	-	-	CASRGLTTNEKLFF	TGTGCCAGCAGGGGACTGACAACTAATGAAAAACTGTTTTTT
TRBV5-6	TRBJ1-1	-	TRBD1	CASSLAGQSNTEAFF	TGTGCCAGCAGCTTGGCGGGACAGTCGAACACTGAAGCTTTCTTT
TRBV15	TRBJ2-7	once	TRBD1	CATSREGTGGREQYF	TGTGCCACCAGCAGAGAGGGGACAGGGGGCAGGGAGCAGTACTTC
TRBV5-1	TRBJ2-7	-	TRBD1	CASSLRRDREVEQYF	TGCGCCAGCAGCTTGCGTCGAGACAGGGAAGTCGAGCAGTACTTC
TRBV5-6	TRBJ2-1	-	-	CASSLEIAYNEQFF	TGTGCCAGCAGCTTGGAGATAGCTTACAATGAGCAGTTCTTC